The entry that follows covers one TCR beta chain sequence. This record belongs to a study of CD8 T cells in Susac syndrome. Germline CDR1 reads DFQATT; CDR2 reads SNEGSKA (reference sequence). V dropped 6 bases and J dropped 8; count of bases not matched to a gene: 2. This CDR3 region has 10 residues. Random hexamers served to reverse transcribe roughly 0.5 to 1 ug RNA. TCRdb redid the calling of the immunoSEQ multiplex PCR reads with MiXCR, one entry per CDR3 protein. The sample includes 150,000 or so distinct CDR3 sequences, approximately 94% of them seen just once. The sequence derives from a human donor with multiple sclerosis. The chain links TRBV20-1 to TRBJ1-2; 8 bases align to TRBD1. Sequencing was carried out using CD4+ T cells from PBMCs. DNA for the CDR3: TGCAGTGCCCCAGGGGGCGGCTACACCTTC. Its translation: CSAPGGGYTF.